The 2 T cell receptor beta chains below all came from one sample that was sequenced in a study of circulating CD8 cells and anti-PD-1 response in melanoma. The QIAseq Immune Repertoire TCR panel built the libraries from around 15 ng of total RNA. TCRdb reanalysed the reads using MiXCR and keeps one entry per CDR3 protein. The sample has approximately 400 distinct CDR3 sequences, roughly a tenth seen once. Sorting of live CD3+CD8+TCRalphabeta+ cells by PD-1 and/or TIGIT gave four subsets. The sample here was CD8+ T cells from PBMCs, taken at baseline or after one month of anti-PD-1 therapy (not recorded which). All receptors come from a human donor with melanoma.

This clonotype is judged medium-sized. This chain links TRBV29-1 with TRBJ2-7, with a possible D match to TRBD1 (6 bases). The CDR3 contains 11 residues. Trimming took off 4 bases at V and 6 bases at J, with 10 bases between the two ends. CDR1 is SQVTM, CDR2 ANQGSEA, per germline. CDR3 region: CSVGHRAEQYF. As DNA, the CDR3 is TGCAGCGTTGGACACAGGGCCGAGCAGTACTTC.

Concerning this clonotype: Relative to the germline gene, one junction end is altered; a read error may explain this. This chain links TRBV28 with TRBJ2-2, with 8 nucleotides matching TRBD1. CDR3 length: 15 residues. Germline CDR1 and CDR2: MDHEN and SYDVKM. In nucleotides, the CDR3 is TGTGCCAGCAGTTTAAGTACAGGGGGAACCGGGGAGCTGCTTTTT. Its protein product is CASSLSTGGTGELLF.